The 11 T cell receptor beta chains presented below share a single source sample, sequenced in a study of shared clonotypes between healthy human individuals. Method: immunoSEQ multiplex PCR; TCRdb's copy keeps in-frame clones and lacks some. The table records approximately 2,000,000 clones, just over 90% of them present only once. Terminally differentiated effector memory CD45RA+ cells were excluded by CCR7 positive selection of CD45RO-negative cells. The source material was naive CD8+ T cells from PBMCs. Receptor source: a young man in good health. Some clones in this sample may be carry-over from other donors' samples.

The rearrangement links TRBV6-5 to TRBJ2-1, with D uncertain. This CDR3 region has 11 residues. CDR1 is MNHEY, CDR2 SVGAGI, per germline. V lost 2 bases and J 10 bases, leaving 6 bases between the germline ends. CDR3 in DNA: TGTGCCAGCAGTTACGTGGGGGAGCAGTTCTTC. Translating gives CASSYVGEQFF.

The chain combines TRBV28 with TRBJ2-3; 9 positions match TRBD2. The V segment lost 4 bases and the J segment 2 bases; nucleotides outside the gene matches: 7. The CDR3 spans 16 residues. The germline CDR1 and CDR2 sequences are MDHEN and SYDVKM. This chain's CDR3 is CASSSRTSAFTDTQYF. CDR3 coding DNA: TGTGCCAGCAGTTCCCGGACTAGCGCGTTCACAGATACGCAGTATTTT.

The chain employs TRBV2 and TRBJ1-4; D is ambiguous. Germline-derived CDR1 and CDR2 are SNHLY and FYNNEI. This CDR3 has 15 residues. V was shortened by 2 bases and J by 5 bases, with 12 bases between the two germline ends. Written as DNA, the CDR3 is TGTGCCAGCAGTGAACCCCCCGGTATGAATGAAAAACTGTTTTTT. This encodes CASSEPPGMNEKLFF.

The V and J genes are TRBV4-1 and TRBJ1-1; 7 bases align to TRBD1. The CDR3 has 17 amino acids. Germline trimming cut 4 bases from V and 0 bases from J; bases unmatched to any gene: 11. In germline, CDR1 is MGHRA, CDR2 YSYEKL. CDR3 in DNA: TGCGCCAGCAGCCCGGGAGGGCCAGGGGGTTTGAACACTGAAGCTTTCTTT. Translating gives CASSPGGPGGLNTEAFF.

The gene calls are TRBV7-6 and TRBJ2-7; D is unresolved. Germline assignment: CDR1 SGHVS and CDR2 FNYEAQ. This CDR3 has 11 amino acids. Trimming left V 5 bases short and J 6 bases short, with 8 bases between. CDR3 in amino acids: CASSRSGEQYF. The CDR3 nucleotides are TGTGCCAGCAGCCGGTCTGGCGAGCAGTACTTC.

As DNA, the CDR3 is TGTGCCAGTAGTCAGCGGCAGGGGAGATCAGATACGCAGTATTTT. It is translated as CASSQRQGRSDTQYF. The chain links TRBV19 to TRBJ2-3; the D gene is possibly TRBD1 (6 bases). Germline lookup yields CDR1 LNHDA and CDR2 SQIVND (reference sequence). With 5 bases removed from V and 4 bases from J, the gap between germline ends came to 16 bases. CDR3 size: 15 residues.

The chain has TRBV7-6 and TRBJ2-7, with D hard to call. CDR3 length equals 17 residues. Between the trimmed V and J ends, which lost 4 bases and 0 bases, there was a span of 19 bases. Germline CDR1 reads SGHVS; CDR2 reads FNYEAQ. CDR3 sequence (DNA): TGTGCCAGCAGCTCCCTCACCACAGAACCGTACTCCTACGAGCAGTACTTC. The encoded protein is CASSSLTTEPYSYEQYF.

Remarks on this clone: Distinct nucleotide sequences in the sample also encode this CDR3. The chain has TRBV6-6 and TRBJ1-1; D perhaps matches TRBD1 (5 bases). CDR3 size: 13 residues. Germline lookup yields CDR1 MNHNY and CDR2 SVGAGI (reference sequence). With 2 bases removed from V and 4 bases from J, the gap between germline ends came to 8 bases. CDR3: CASSYGGGTEAFF. The CDR3 DNA is TGTGCCAGCAGTTACGGGGGGGGCACTGAAGCTTTCTTT.

The V and J genes are TRBV9 and TRBJ1-5, with D tentatively TRBD1 (5 bases). CDR1 SGDLS and CDR2 YYNGEE come from the germline V gene. The CDR3 length is 15 residues. V was shortened by 1 base and J by 0 bases, with 8 bases between the two germline ends. The CDR3 loop is CASSVTGLSNQPQHF. The CDR3 coding sequence is TGTGCCAGCAGCGTAACGGGACTTAGCAATCAGCCCCAGCATTTT.

The rearrangement uses TRBV11-2 and TRBJ1-4; no clear D. Germline CDR1 SGHAT, CDR2 FQNNGV. The germline V and J ends were trimmed by 1 base and 2 bases, with 8 bases remaining between them. The CDR3 loop spans 15 amino acids. The CDR3 bases are TGTGCCAGCAGCTTAGCATGGGAGACTAATGAAAAACTGTTTTTT. It is translated as CASSLAWETNEKLFF.

The chain has TRBV5-6 and TRBJ1-2; tentative D call: TRBD1 (6 bases). Germline-derived CDR1 and CDR2 are SGHDT and YYEEEE. The V end lost 4 bases, the J end lost 4 bases, and 11 bases lay between the germline ends. The CDR3 has 13 residues. The DNA for the CDR3 is TGTGCCAGCAGCGGGAAACAGGGCTATGGCTACACCTTC. Its translation is CASSGKQGYGYTF. Variable domain in full (rest from reference TRBV5-6 and TRBJ1-2): DAGVTQSPTHLIKTRGQQVTLRCSPKSGHDTVSWYQQALGQGPQFIFQYYEEEERQRGNFPDRFSGHQFPNYSSELNVNALLLGDSALYLCASSGKQGYGYTFGSGTRLTVV.